Below are 7 T cell receptor beta chains sequenced from a single sample in a study of OX40 agonist ivuxolimab in advanced cancers. The method was immunoSEQ multiplex PCR; TCRdb's version includes in-frame clones alone and lacks a portion of them. The profile shows approximately 65,000 clones, roughly 90% of them singletons. The source was CD4+ or CD8+ T cells sorted from blood, collected in a trial of the OX40 agonist ivuxolimab. The receptors come from an adult with an advanced solid tumor such as melanoma, head and neck, liver or kidney cancer.

The rearrangement uses TRBV5-3 and TRBJ2-5; D might be TRBD2 (6 bases). TRBV5-3 is marked as an open reading frame, function uncertain. The CDR3 has 15 residues. V shed 0 bases and J shed 4 bases, with 13 bases lying between them. CDR3 amino acids: CARSLEAGRRETQYF. The DNA of the CDR3 is TGTGCCAGAAGCTTGGAGGCGGGGAGAAGAGAGACCCAGTACTTC.

CDR3 DNA: TGTGCCAGCAGGGAGGTGGGACAGGCATTAACTGGTGGCTACACCTTC. This codes for CASREVGQALTGGYTF. The chain links TRBV6-4 to TRBJ1-2; TRBD1 aligns across 8 bases. The V gene's germline CDR1 is MRHNA and CDR2 SNTAGT. This CDR3 contains 16 residues. Trimming cost V 6 bases and J 7 bases; bases outside gene matches: 16.

CDR3 sequence (DNA): TGTGCCAGTAGTATGAAGGGGACGGGCACCGGGGAGCTGTTTTTT. Amino acids: CASSMKGTGTGELFF. This chain joins TRBV19 and TRBJ2-2; tentatively, D is TRBD1 or TRBD2 (5 bases each). Trimming left V 3 bases short and J 4 bases short, with 12 bases between. The CDR3 sequence is 15 residues long. In germline, CDR1 is LNHDA, CDR2 SQIVND (reference sequence).

The chain couples TRBV6-6 to TRBJ1-2; 8 positions agree with TRBD1. Germline assignment: CDR1 MNHNY and CDR2 SVGAGI (reference sequence). There are 15 residues in the CDR3. J lost 5 bases, V lost 6 bases, and 11 bases had no gene match. CDR3 bases: TGTGCCAGCAGAGATAGGGGCAGGGGGCCATATGGCTACACCTTC. Protein: CASRDRGRGPYGYTF.

Note on this clone: This same CDR3 is encoded by further DNA sequences in the sample. The rearrangement joins TRBV5-1 to TRBJ1-2, with no clear D. Per germline, CDR1 SGHRS and CDR2 YFSETQ. The CDR3 is 13 amino acids. V was trimmed by 0 bases and J by 2 bases, leaving 5 bases between them. The CDR3 DNA reads TGCGCCAGCAGCTTGGACGGAAACTATGGCTACACCTTC. The encoded protein is CASSLDGNYGYTF. Complete variable domain (other parts from reference TRBV5-1 and TRBJ1-2): KAGVTQTPRYLIKTRGQQVTLSCSPISGHRSVSWYQQTPGQGLQFLFEYFSETQRNKGNFPGRFSGRQFSNSRSEMNVSTLELGDSALYLCASSLDGNYGYTFGSGTRLTVV.

This chain joins TRBV10-1 and TRBJ1-2; the D is unclear. The CDR3 has 14 amino acids. Trimming took off 4 bases at V and 5 bases at J, with 14 bases between the two ends. Germline V gives CDR1 WNHNN, CDR2 SYGVQD (reference sequence). CDR3 sequence reads: CASSGRQLGYGYTF. CDR3 sequence (DNA): TGCGCCAGCAGTGGGCGGCAGTTAGGGTATGGCTACACCTTC.

V is TRBV10-2 and J is TRBJ1-2; 7 bases are a match to TRBD1. Looked up from germline, CDR1 is WSHSY and CDR2 is SAAADI. J lost 7 bases, V lost 2 bases, and 10 bases had no gene match. CDR3 length: 15 amino acids. The CDR3: CASSERQGGRGGYTF. Written as DNA, the CDR3 is TGCGCCAGCAGTGAGCGGCAGGGGGGAAGGGGTGGCTACACCTTC.